The 31 T cell receptor beta chains in this list originate from one sample, sequenced in a study of monozygotic twins with inflammatory bowel disease. TCRdb reanalyzed the 5' RACE reads and collapses them to one entry per CDR3 protein, without DNA. The sample spans over 110,000 distinct CDR3 sequences; the ten largest clones claim 2% to 2.5%. Sequencing was done on a sample of blood. The receptors come from a human donor with ulcerative colitis or Crohn's disease, or a healthy co-twin of an affected twin (not recorded which).

The J gene is TRBJ1-1, the V gene TRBV6-1; TCRdb's D call of TRBD1 is untestable without DNA. Germline CDR1 reads MNHNS; CDR2 reads SASEGT. The CDR3 is 15 amino acids. This CDR3 is CASSLDGGRNTEAFF.

The chain couples TRBV29-1 to TRBJ2-7; absent DNA, TCRdb's TRBD1 call cannot be checked. The CDR3 sequence is 14 residues long. Germline V gene data show CDR1 as SQVTM and CDR2 as ANQGSEA. The CDR3 reads CSVERQGGNYEQYF.

The chain carries TRBV4-2 and TRBJ1-2. CDR1 and CDR2 (germline): LGHNA, YNFKEQ. The CDR3 covers 16 residues. This CDR3 is CASSLRGGSPNYGYTF.

The gene calls are TRBV12-3 or TRBV12-4 and TRBJ1-3. This CDR3 spans 13 amino acids. The CDR3 region is CAGRRTAGNTIYF.

The chain joins TRBV29-1 to TRBJ1-2; TCRdb's D call of TRBD1 is untestable without DNA. The CDR3 loop spans 11 amino acids. Germline V CDR1 and CDR2: SQVTM, ANQGSEA. The CDR3 spells CSVKWTGADTF.

V and J are TRBV5-4 and TRBJ2-7. The CDR3 is made up of 15 amino acids. Germline V lookup: CDR1 SGHNT, CDR2 YYREEE (reference sequence). Here the CDR3 reads CASSPGRGRYYEQYF.

V usage is TRBV5-1 and J usage is TRBJ2-4; without DNA, the TCRdb call of TRBD1 cannot be checked. CDR1 and CDR2 from the germline V gene are SGHRS and YFSETQ. CDR3 size: 13 residues. Here the CDR3 reads CASSLGQGSVQYF.

V and J are TRBV12-3 or TRBV12-4 and TRBJ2-7; TCRdb outputs TRBD1, but without DNA this stays unchecked. The CDR3 extends over 16 amino acids. CDR3 sequence: CASSSPGRGHSYEQYF.

The rearrangement links TRBV5-1 to TRBJ2-3. CDR3 length: 14 amino acids. The germline CDR1 and CDR2 sequences are SGHRS and YFSETQ. The CDR3 loop is CASSLGASTDTQYF.

This chain connects TRBV3-1 to TRBJ2-3; no DNA is available, so the TRBD1 call from TCRdb remains unchecked. The CDR3 is made up of 16 amino acids. CDR1 is LGHDT, CDR2 YNNKEL, per germline (reference sequence). CDR3 in amino acids: CASSQGSLGAGDTQYF.

The chain has TRBV18 and TRBJ2-5; checking the TCRdb D call of TRBD1 is not possible without DNA. From germline, CDR1 is KGHSH and CDR2 LQKENI. The CDR3 is 15 amino acids. Here the CDR3 reads CASSPSAGAVETQYF.

The gene calls are TRBV27 and TRBJ2-7; TCRdb's D call, TRBD1, is unchecked because there is no DNA. This CDR3 has 13 residues. Germline CDR1 MNHEY, CDR2 SMNVEV (reference sequence). CDR3 sequence: CASSYAGIYEQYF.

V is TRBV11-2 and J is TRBJ1-1; without DNA, the TCRdb call of TRBD1 cannot be checked. CDR3 length: 17 amino acids. CDR1 and CDR2 (germline): SGHAT, FQNNGV. The CDR3: CASSLAKGAGRVTEAFF.

The J gene is TRBJ2-5, the V gene TRBV5-4; TCRdb's D gene call, TRBD1, goes unchecked for lack of DNA. This CDR3 is built from 14 residues. Germline V gene lookup returns CDR1 SGHNT and CDR2 YYREEE (reference sequence). The CDR3: CASSLGGYQETQYF.

V is TRBV11-2 and J is TRBJ2-1; with no DNA, the TCRdb D assignment of TRBD2 cannot be verified. This CDR3 is 18 amino acids long. Germline lookup yields CDR1 SGHAT and CDR2 FQNNGV. The CDR3 sequence: CASSSNLGTGPFGNEQFF.

The gene calls are TRBV7-3 and TRBJ2-1. The CDR3 extends over 15 amino acids. Germline V gene sequence: CDR1 SGHTA, CDR2 FQGTGA. The chain's CDR3 is CASSSQGTSYNEQFF.

The rearrangement uses TRBV24-1 and TRBJ2-7. CDR1 KGHDR and CDR2 SFDVKD come from the germline V gene. This CDR3 is 11 amino acids long. The CDR3 reads CATSDNYEQYF.

This sequence joins TRBV30 and TRBJ1-1. The germline V gene encodes CDR1 GTSNPN and CDR2 SVGIG (reference sequence). There are 13 residues in the CDR3. The CDR3: CAWERGVNTEAFF.

The gene calls are TRBV29-1 and TRBJ1-4; as DNA is missing, the TRBD1 call by TCRdb cannot be tested. This CDR3 comprises 14 residues. CDR1 is SQVTM, CDR2 ANQGSEA, per germline. The CDR3 region is CSVLIPTGAEKLFF.

This sequence joins TRBV7-2 and TRBJ2-5. This CDR3 has 11 amino acids. In germline, CDR1 is SGHTA, CDR2 FQGNSA. This chain's CDR3 is CASSPSGTQYF.

The CDR3 spells CASVEQGYWTEAFF. V usage is TRBV19 and J usage is TRBJ1-1; absent DNA, TCRdb's TRBD1 call cannot be checked. This CDR3 spans 14 amino acids. Looked up from germline, CDR1 is LNHDA and CDR2 is SQIVND (reference sequence).

This sequence joins TRBV9 and TRBJ1-2; TCRdb reports TRBD1, a call that lacks DNA to check it against. Germline V gene lookup returns CDR1 SGDLS and CDR2 YYNGEE. This CDR3 region has 11 residues. CDR3 protein: CASRKGGGYTF.

The rearrangement uses TRBV7-2 and TRBJ2-6. Germline CDR1 SGHTA, CDR2 FQGNSA. The CDR3 consists of 14 residues. CDR3 sequence: CASSYTSGANVLTF.

This chain uses TRBV11-1 with TRBJ2-7; TCRdb selects TRBD1, and the lack of DNA leaves this call unchecked. The CDR3 loop spans 15 amino acids. Germline V lookup: CDR1 SGHAT, CDR2 FQDESV (reference sequence). The CDR3 here is CASSLGTRSSYEQYF.

The V and J genes are TRBV19 and TRBJ2-1; TCRdb reports TRBD1, a call that lacks DNA to check it against. The CDR3 extends over 16 amino acids. The germline V gene has CDR1 LNHDA and CDR2 SQIVND (reference sequence). CDR3: CASNRPGTGGADEQFF.

The rearrangement links TRBV5-1 to TRBJ2-7. CDR1 and CDR2 from the germline V gene are SGHRS and YFSETQ. This CDR3 spans 16 amino acids. CDR3: CASSLAVTINSYEQYF.

The chain has TRBV18 and TRBJ1-3. CDR3 length equals 16 residues. Germline V gives CDR1 KGHSH, CDR2 LQKENI. The CDR3: CASSPDPPSSGNTIYF.

The chain carries TRBV7-9 and TRBJ1-5. The germline V gene encodes CDR1 SEHNR and CDR2 FQNEAQ (reference sequence). This CDR3 comprises 14 residues. This CDR3 is CASSLGSNNQPQHF.

The chain carries TRBV5-1 and TRBJ2-1; TCRdb's D call, TRBD2, is unchecked because there is no DNA. Germline loops: CDR1 SGHRS, CDR2 YFSETQ. The CDR3 is 14 amino acids. CDR3 sequence reads: CASSLVGPSDEQFF. The full variable domain, rest sourced from reference TRBV5-1 and TRBJ2-1, is KAGVTQTPRYLIKTRGQQVTLSCSPISGHRSVSWYQQTPGQGLQFLFEYFSETQRNKGNFPGRFSGRQFSNSRSEMNVSTLELGDSALYLCASSLVGPSDEQFFGPGTRLTVL.

The gene calls are TRBV20-1 and TRBJ1-1; TCRdb indicates TRBD1, and absent DNA this call remains unverified. CDR3 size: 12 residues. The germline V gene encodes CDR1 DFQATT and CDR2 SNEGSKA (reference sequence). This chain's CDR3 is CSAVQGWTEAFF.

The CDR3 reads CASSQRAGAHTQYF. The V call is TRBV7-2, the J call TRBJ2-3; checking the TCRdb D call of TRBD2 is not possible without DNA. Germline CDR1 reads SGHTA; CDR2 reads FQGNSA. This CDR3 region has 14 residues. The whole variable domain, remainder taken from reference TRBV7-2 and TRBJ2-3, is GAGVSQSPSNKVTEKGKDVELRCDPISGHTALYWYRQSLGQGLEFLIYFQGNSAPDKSGLPSDRFSAERTGGSVSTLTIQRTQQEDSAVYLCASSQRAGAHTQYFGPGTRLTVL.